Each of the 21 T cell receptor beta chains below was sequenced from the same sample in a study of monozygotic twins with inflammatory bowel disease. TCRdb re-called the 5' RACE reads and gives one entry per CDR3 protein, without DNA. This sample contains some 99,000 distinct CDR3 sequences. The sample taken for sequencing was blood. All receptors derive from a human donor with ulcerative colitis or Crohn's disease, or a healthy co-twin of an affected twin (not recorded which).

This chain joins TRBV5-4 and TRBJ1-6. Germline lookup yields CDR1 SGHNT and CDR2 YYREEE (reference sequence). The CDR3 runs 15 residues. The CDR3 is CASSPSTLGNSPLHF.

The rearrangement joins TRBV12-3 or TRBV12-4 to TRBJ1-2; the TCRdb call, TRBD1, lacks DNA for checking. The CDR3 is 14 amino acids. Here the CDR3 reads CASSLGTLIYGYTF.

This rearrangement joins TRBV6-1 to TRBJ2-3; TCRdb proposes TRBD2, but this gene call is untestable without DNA. Germline lookup yields CDR1 MNHNS and CDR2 SASEGT. The CDR3 loop spans 15 amino acids. CDR3: CASYLAGDSTDTQYF.

The chain employs TRBV4-1 and TRBJ2-5; lacking DNA, the TRBD2 call made by TCRdb goes unchecked. The length of the CDR3 is 15 residues. From germline, CDR1 is MGHRA and CDR2 YSYEKL. CDR3 region: CASSQGEREEETQYF.

The chain links TRBV3-1 to TRBJ2-2; TCRdb picks TRBD2, but there is no DNA to check that call. Germline V gene lookup returns CDR1 LGHDT and CDR2 YNNKEL (reference sequence). CDR3 length: 17 residues. The CDR3 loop is CASSHPTSGYNTGELFF.

The chain links TRBV5-1 to TRBJ2-1. The CDR3 has 11 residues. Germline V gene sequence: CDR1 SGHRS, CDR2 YFSETQ. CDR3 sequence reads: CASSSQLDQFF.

CDR3 amino acids: CASSYDRGQVTGELFF. The chain couples TRBV11-2 to TRBJ2-2; TCRdb names TRBD1, which stays unverified in the absence of DNA. CDR1 and CDR2 from the germline V gene are SGHAT and FQNNGV. This CDR3 spans 16 amino acids. The whole variable domain, remainder taken from reference TRBV11-2 and TRBJ2-2, is EAGVAQSPRYKIIEKRQSVAFWCNPISGHATLYWYQQILGQGPKLLIQFQNNGVVDDSQLPKDRFSAERLKGVDSTLKIQPAKLEDSAVYLCASSYDRGQVTGELFFGEGSRLTVL.

The chain is built from TRBV7-9 and TRBJ1-1. CDR1 is SEHNR, CDR2 FQNEAQ, per germline (reference sequence). The CDR3 runs to 13 residues. The CDR3 is CASSFGGPTEAFF.

This rearrangement joins TRBV24-1 to TRBJ2-1; TCRdb's assignment of TRBD1 cannot be checked, as there is no DNA. The CDR3 has 14 amino acids. Per germline, CDR1 KGHDR and CDR2 SFDVKD. The CDR3: CATSRDPRYNEQFF.

V gene TRBV27 combines with J gene TRBJ2-5; without DNA, the TCRdb call of TRBD1 cannot be checked. In germline, CDR1 is MNHEY, CDR2 SMNVEV (reference sequence). This CDR3 is built from 14 residues. This CDR3 reads CASGEVDRGETQYF.

The chain recombines TRBV20-1 with TRBJ2-1; the D call from TCRdb, TRBD2, cannot be confirmed without DNA. The CDR3 contains 19 residues. Germline V gene sequence: CDR1 DFQATT, CDR2 SNEGSKA (reference sequence). The CDR3 loop is CSAPTPVLGTSGGDGEQFF.

This chain uses TRBV5-4 with TRBJ2-3; the TCRdb D gene call, TRBD2, has no DNA to confirm it. The CDR3 is 15 residues long. Germline CDR1 is SGHNT and CDR2 is YYREEE (reference sequence). CDR3: CASSWGSGGEDTQYF.

J is TRBJ2-7 and V is TRBV3-1. CDR1 and CDR2 (germline): LGHDT, YNNKEL (reference sequence). The CDR3 has 14 residues. The CDR3 is CASSQDLDLAEQYF.

The rearrangement uses TRBV11-3 and TRBJ1-4; TCRdb names TRBD1, which stays unverified in the absence of DNA. CDR3 length: 15 residues. Germline V CDR1 and CDR2: SGHNT, YENEEA. CDR3 protein: CASSPGQGRGEKLFF.

The chain is built from TRBV5-6 and TRBJ2-1. The CDR3 loop spans 14 amino acids. Germline V lookup: CDR1 SGHDT, CDR2 YYEEEE. CDR3 loop: CASSLGISYNEQFF.

The genes are TRBV5-1 and TRBJ2-7; the D call from TCRdb, TRBD2, cannot be confirmed without DNA. The CDR3 is 14 residues long. CDR1 SGHRS and CDR2 YFSETQ come from the germline V gene. This chain's CDR3 is CASHRMNSADEQYF.

CDR3: CASSLGQINEKLFF. This chain links TRBV7-8 with TRBJ1-4; TCRdb calls TRBD1, which cannot be checked without DNA. Germline lookup yields CDR1 SGHVS and CDR2 FQNEAQ. The CDR3 is made up of 14 amino acids.

J is TRBJ2-1 and V is TRBV19; the D call from TCRdb, TRBD2, cannot be confirmed without DNA. This CDR3 has 13 residues. Germline V gives CDR1 LNHDA, CDR2 SQIVND (reference sequence). The CDR3 here is CASSIPPSGEQFF.

The rearrangement joins TRBV19 to TRBJ2-5; TCRdb picks TRBD1, but there is no DNA to check that call. CDR3 length equals 13 residues. The germline V gene encodes CDR1 LNHDA and CDR2 SQIVND (reference sequence). The CDR3 sequence is CADEQGYAETQYF. The complete variable domain, with remaining parts taken from reference TRBV19 and TRBJ2-5, reads DGGITQSPKYLFRKEGQNVTLSCEQNLNHDAMYWYRQDPGQGLRLIYYSQIVNDFQKGDIAEGYSVSREKKESFPLTVTSAQKNPTAFYLCADEQGYAETQYFGPGTRLLVL.

The chain combines TRBV27 with TRBJ2-1; TCRdb designates TRBD2, a call that cannot be tested without DNA. The CDR3 is made up of 15 amino acids. Germline CDR1 MNHEY, CDR2 SMNVEV (reference sequence). Here the CDR3 reads CASSLSLAYENEQFF.

The chain joins TRBV10-3 to TRBJ2-7; the TCRdb D gene call, TRBD1, has no DNA to confirm it. Germline CDR1 and CDR2: ENHRY and SYGVKD. The CDR3 covers 15 residues. CDR3 sequence: CAISDTGAWFHEQYF.